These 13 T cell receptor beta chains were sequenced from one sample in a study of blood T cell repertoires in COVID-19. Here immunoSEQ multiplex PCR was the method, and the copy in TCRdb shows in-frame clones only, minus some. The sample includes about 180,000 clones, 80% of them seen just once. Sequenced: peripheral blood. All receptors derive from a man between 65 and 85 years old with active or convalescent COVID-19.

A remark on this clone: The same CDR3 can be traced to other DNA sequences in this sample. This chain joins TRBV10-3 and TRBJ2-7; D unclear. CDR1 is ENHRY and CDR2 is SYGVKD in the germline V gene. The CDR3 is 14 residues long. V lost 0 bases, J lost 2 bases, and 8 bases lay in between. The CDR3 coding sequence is TGTGCCATCAGTGAGTCTCGCGGAACCTACGAGCAGTACTTC. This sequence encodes CAISESRGTYEQYF.

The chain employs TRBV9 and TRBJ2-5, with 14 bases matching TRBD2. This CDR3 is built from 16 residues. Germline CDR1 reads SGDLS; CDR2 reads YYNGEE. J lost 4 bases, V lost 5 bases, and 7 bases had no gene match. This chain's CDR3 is CASSPGTSGSPETQYF. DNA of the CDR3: TGTGCCAGCAGTCCCGGGACTAGCGGGAGCCCAGAGACCCAGTACTTC.

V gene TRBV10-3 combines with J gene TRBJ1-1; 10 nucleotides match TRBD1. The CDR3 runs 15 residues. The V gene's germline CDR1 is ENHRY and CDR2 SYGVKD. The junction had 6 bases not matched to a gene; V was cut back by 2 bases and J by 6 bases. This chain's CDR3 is CAISETSGTGAEAFF. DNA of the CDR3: TGTGCCATCAGTGAGACGAGTGGGACAGGGGCTGAAGCTTTCTTT.

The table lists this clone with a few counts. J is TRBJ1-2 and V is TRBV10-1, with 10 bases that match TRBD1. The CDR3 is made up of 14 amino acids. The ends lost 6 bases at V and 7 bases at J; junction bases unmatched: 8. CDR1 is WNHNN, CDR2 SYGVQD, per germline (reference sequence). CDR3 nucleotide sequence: TGCGCCAGCAGCGCCGACAGGGGGCTAGGTGGCTACACCTTC. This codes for CASSADRGLGGYTF.

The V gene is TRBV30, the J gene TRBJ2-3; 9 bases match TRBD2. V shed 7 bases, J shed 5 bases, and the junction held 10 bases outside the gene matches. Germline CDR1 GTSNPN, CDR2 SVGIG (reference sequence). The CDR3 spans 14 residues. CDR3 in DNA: TGTGCCTTCGGGGCGGGGGGGCCTGAAGATACGCAGTATTTT. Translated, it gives CAFGAGGPEDTQYF.

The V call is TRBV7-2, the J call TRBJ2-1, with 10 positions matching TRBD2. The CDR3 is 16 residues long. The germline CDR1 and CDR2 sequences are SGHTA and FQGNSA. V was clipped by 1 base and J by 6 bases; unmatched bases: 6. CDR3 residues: CASSLVGSGGINEQFF. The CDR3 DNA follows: TGTGCCAGCAGCTTAGTTGGTAGCGGGGGGATCAATGAGCAGTTCTTC.

The CDR3 coding sequence is TGTGCCAGCAGCCAATTCGGCAGGGGAGCTGGGGCCAACGTCCTGACTTTC. Translation gives CASSQFGRGAGANVLTF. The chain employs TRBV3-1 (or the pseudogene TRBV3-2) and TRBJ2-6; a weak D match, TRBD1 (6 bases). The V end was cut by 2 bases, the J end by 2 bases, with 13 bases between. CDR3 length: 17 amino acids. Per the germline V gene, CDR1 is LGHDT and CDR2 is YNNKEL (reference sequence).

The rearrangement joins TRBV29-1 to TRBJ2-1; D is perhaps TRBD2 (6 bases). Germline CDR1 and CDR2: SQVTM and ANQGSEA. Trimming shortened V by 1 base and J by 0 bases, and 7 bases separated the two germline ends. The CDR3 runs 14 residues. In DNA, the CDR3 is TGCAGCGTTGAAGGGCGGGGCTCCTACAATGAGCAGTTCTTC. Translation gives CSVEGRGSYNEQFF.

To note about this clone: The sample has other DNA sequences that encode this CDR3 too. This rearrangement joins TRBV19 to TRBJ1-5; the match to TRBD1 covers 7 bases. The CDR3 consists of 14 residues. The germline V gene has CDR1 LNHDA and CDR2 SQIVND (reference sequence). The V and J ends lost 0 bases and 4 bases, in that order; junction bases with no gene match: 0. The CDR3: CASSIDRGNQPQHF. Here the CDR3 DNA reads TGTGCCAGTAGTATAGACAGGGGGAATCAGCCCCAGCATTTT.

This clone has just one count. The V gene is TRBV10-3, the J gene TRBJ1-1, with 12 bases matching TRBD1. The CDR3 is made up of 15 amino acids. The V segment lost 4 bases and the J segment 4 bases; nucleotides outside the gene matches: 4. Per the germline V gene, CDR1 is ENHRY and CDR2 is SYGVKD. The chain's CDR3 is CAISGPGQGATEAFF. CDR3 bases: TGTGCCATCAGTGGGCCGGGACAGGGGGCCACTGAAGCTTTCTTT.

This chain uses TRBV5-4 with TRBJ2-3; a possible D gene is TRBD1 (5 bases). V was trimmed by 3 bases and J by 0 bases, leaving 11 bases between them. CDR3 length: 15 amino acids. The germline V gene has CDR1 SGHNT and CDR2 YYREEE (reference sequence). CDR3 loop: CASSSQGASTDTQYF. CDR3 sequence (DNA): TGTGCCAGCAGCTCTCAGGGTGCGAGCACAGATACGCAGTATTTT.

In nucleotides, the CDR3 is TGTGCCAGCAGCACTCTAGCGGGAGGGCCGCAATACTTC. Translated: CASSTLAGGPQYF. The chain combines TRBV5-4 with TRBJ2-7; 12 bases align to TRBD2. This CDR3 contains 13 residues. Germline V CDR1 and CDR2: SGHNT, YYREEE (reference sequence). With 4 bases clipped from V and 13 bases from J, the junction kept 9 bases outside the gene matches.

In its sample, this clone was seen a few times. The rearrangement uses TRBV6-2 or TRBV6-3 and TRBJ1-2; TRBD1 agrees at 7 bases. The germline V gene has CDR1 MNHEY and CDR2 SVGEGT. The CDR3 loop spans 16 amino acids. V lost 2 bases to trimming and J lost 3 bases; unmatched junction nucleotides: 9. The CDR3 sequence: CASSYDDRDPDYGYTF. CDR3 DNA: TGTGCCAGCAGTTACGACGACAGGGACCCCGACTATGGCTACACCTTC.